This T cell receptor beta chain was recorded in a study of blood T cell repertoires in COVID-19. About the study: From the United States, Italy and Spain came samples of acute and convalescent COVID-19. Nucleic acid was either cDNA or gDNA, and it came from T cells, B-cell-depleted T cells, or PBMCs.

J lost 7 bases, V lost 4 bases, and 3 bases had no gene match. The CDR3 consists of 13 residues. The germline gives CDR1 SGDLS, CDR2 YYNGEE. Sequenced by immunoSEQ multiplex PCR; TCRdb stores in-frame clones only, minus some. The profile shows 90,000 to 120,000 clones, 88% of them singletons. The sample taken for sequencing was peripheral blood. This chain links TRBV9 with TRBJ1-5, with 9 bases identical to TRBD1. The clonotype was recovered from a human donor in a cohort sampled during active COVID-19. The CDR3 coding sequence is TGTGCCAGCAGCCGGACAGGGGTCCAGCCCCAGCATTTT. It encodes CASSRTGVQPQHF. Combining the CDR3 with reference TRBV9 and TRBJ1-5 gives the whole variable domain DSGVTQTPKHLITATGQRVTLRCSPRSGDLSVYWYQQSLDQGLQFLIQYYNGEERAKGNILERFSAQQFPDLHSELNLSSLELGDSALYFCASSRTGVQPQHFGDGTRLSIL.